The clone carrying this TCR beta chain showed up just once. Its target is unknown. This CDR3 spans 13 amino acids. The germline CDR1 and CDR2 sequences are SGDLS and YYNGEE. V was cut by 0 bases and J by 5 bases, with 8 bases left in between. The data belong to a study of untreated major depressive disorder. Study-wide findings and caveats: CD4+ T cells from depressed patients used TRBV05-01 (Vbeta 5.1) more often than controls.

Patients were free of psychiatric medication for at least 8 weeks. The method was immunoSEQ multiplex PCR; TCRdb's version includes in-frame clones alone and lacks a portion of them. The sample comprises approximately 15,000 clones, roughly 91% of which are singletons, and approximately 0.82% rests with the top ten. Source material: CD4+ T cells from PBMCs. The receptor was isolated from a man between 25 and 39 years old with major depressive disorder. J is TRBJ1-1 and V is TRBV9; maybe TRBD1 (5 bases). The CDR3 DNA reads TGTGCCAGCAGCGTAGAGGGGCGAACTGAAGCTTTCTTT. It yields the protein CASSVEGRTEAFF. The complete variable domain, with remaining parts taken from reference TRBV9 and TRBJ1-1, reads DSGVTQTPKHLITATGQRVTLRCSPRSGDLSVYWYQQSLDQGLQFLIQYYNGEERAKGNILERFSAQQFPDLHSELNLSSLELGDSALYFCASSVEGRTEAFFGQGTRLTVV.